This entry features one TCR beta chain sequence. Its antigen is currently unknown. The data originate from a study of Graves' ophthalmopathy and Graves' hyperthyroidism. Study-wide results and caveats: Blood was where most expanded thyroid clonotypes above 0.001 frequency also turned up. Both an approximately 68% sensitivity and an approximately 72% specificity characterized the model's predictions of ophthalmopathy progression.

The V and J ends lost 5 bases and 4 bases respectively, with 17 bases between them. CDR3 length equals 15 residues. Under 3 months in duration, the ophthalmopathy in affected donors had moderate-to-severe activity, CAS ≥3 and NOSPECS ≥4. Physicians reached a diagnosis by relying on clinical symptoms, serum thyroxine, TRAb, thyroid ultrasound and orbital computed tomography. Amplification targeted the TCR beta CDR3 regions, with RNA transcripts as the source material. RT-PCR in the first round used HTBI primers; a second-round multiplex PCR followed. TCRdb analysed the multiplex PCR reads with MiXCR anew, one entry per CDR3 protein. Of 650,000 to 900,000 distinct CDR3 sequences in the sample, approximately 40% are singletons; the top ten hold 44%.

The chain is built from TRBV12-3 or TRBV12-4 and TRBJ2-5; D possibly uses TRBD1 or TRBD2 (7 bases each). The sequencing sample was made of peripheral blood. The clonotype comes from an adult man with Graves' ophthalmopathy. The CDR3 sequence is CASSPMTGRGETQYF. The CDR3, as DNA: TGTGCCAGCAGTCCGATGACAGGGAGGGGAGAGACCCAGTACTTC.